This TCR beta chain appears in the sequencing data of a study of radiotherapy plus CTLA-4 blockade in lung cancer. The data were produced by immunoSEQ multiplex PCR, yet TCRdb's version contains in-frame clones alone and is incomplete. The data contain 53,000 or so clones, 86% of them singletons. CDR3 length: 15 residues. The germline V gene has CDR1 MNHEY and CDR2 SVGAGI. With V trimmed by 5 bases and J by 5 bases, 4 bases remained unmatched. The TCR originated in a human donor with non-small cell lung cancer that progressed on radiotherapy plus ipilimumab. Some clones in this sample may be carry-over from other donors' samples. This chain connects TRBV6-5 to TRBJ1-5; 12 bases fit TRBD1. This specimen was peripheral blood, taken from a patient treated with radiotherapy plus ipilimumab. The CDR3 nucleotides are TGTGCCAGCAGTCCCGGGACAGGGGGCTATCAGCCCCAGCATTTT. This gives the protein CASSPGTGGYQPQHF.